This entry lists 10 T cell receptor beta chains sequenced from one sample in a study of cytomegalovirus exposure and HLA in healthy donors. Sequencing used immunoSEQ multiplex PCR; TCRdb keeps in-frame clones, though not all of them. Of 150,000 to 200,000 clones in the sample, around 86% are singletons; the top ten hold over 1.3%. Source material: PBMCs. The source is a young woman in good health and CMV-seronegative.

A note on this clone: The junction differs from germline at one of its ends, possibly a read error. V and J are TRBV2 and TRBJ1-6, with D possibly matching TRBD1 (6 bases). The CDR3 runs to 17 residues. The germline gives CDR1 SNHLY, CDR2 FYNNEI. For the CDR3, the DNA is TGTGCCAGCAGTGTTGGGGGCTTCGGTTCCTCTAATTCACCCCTCCACTTT. As protein: CASSVGGFGSSNSPLHF. The whole variable domain, filled in from reference TRBV2 and TRBJ1-6, reads EPEVTQTPSHQVTQMGQEVILRCVPISNHLYFYWYRQILGQKVEFLVSFYNNEISEKSEIFDDQFSVERPDGSNFTLKIRSTKLEDSAMYFCASSVGGFGSSNSPLHFGNGTRLTVT.

The gene calls are TRBV4-2 and TRBJ2-7; TRBD1 agrees at 7 bases. This CDR3 is built from 14 residues. CDR1 LGHNA and CDR2 YNFKEQ come from the germline V gene. J lost 3 bases, V lost 5 bases, and 7 bases had no gene match. CDR3 residues: CASSYRQGGYEQYF. For the CDR3, the DNA is TGTGCCAGCAGCTACAGACAGGGTGGCTACGAGCAGTACTTC.

CDR3 loop: CASSRVHRINANYGYTF. The CDR3 bases are TGTGCCAGCAGCCGCGTGCACAGGATTAACGCTAACTATGGCTACACCTTC. The chain employs TRBV11-2 and TRBJ1-2, with a weak D call TRBD1 (5 bases). The CDR3 length is 17 residues. Trimming removed 5 bases from V and 0 bases from J, with 19 bases in between. Germline assignment: CDR1 SGHAT and CDR2 FQNNGV.

This chain joins TRBV6-5 and TRBJ2-1; 11 bases are shared with TRBD2. The CDR3 is 15 residues long. Losses at the gene ends were 0 bases for V and 8 bases for J; bases not matched to a gene: 3. Germline V gene sequence: CDR1 MNHEY, CDR2 SVGAGI. The CDR3 protein is CASSYSSGRADEQFF. CDR3 bases: TGTGCCAGCAGTTACTCTAGCGGGAGGGCCGATGAGCAGTTCTTC.

This chain links TRBV5-1 with TRBJ2-5; D is ambiguous. V lost 2 bases to trimming and J lost 5 bases, with 4 bases between them. CDR1 and CDR2 (germline): SGHRS, YFSETQ. There are 11 residues in the CDR3. Here the CDR3 DNA reads TGCGCCAGCAGCTTCGGGGAGACCCAGTACTTC. It yields the protein CASSFGETQYF. The entire variable domain, with the rest obtained from reference TRBV5-1 and TRBJ2-5, is as follows: KAGVTQTPRYLIKTRGQQVTLSCSPISGHRSVSWYQQTPGQGLQFLFEYFSETQRNKGNFPGRFSGRQFSNSRSEMNVSTLELGDSALYLCASSFGETQYFGPGTRLLVL.

The chain uses TRBV5-1 and TRBJ1-1, with D possibly matching TRBD1 (6 bases). The V end was cut by 0 bases, the J end by 5 bases, with 11 bases between. The CDR3 has 14 amino acids. The V gene's germline CDR1 is SGHRS and CDR2 YFSETQ. The CDR3 loop reads CASSLERQGTEAFF. CDR3 coding DNA: TGCGCCAGCAGCTTGGAAAGGCAGGGGACTGAAGCTTTCTTT.

The chain employs TRBV7-6 and TRBJ1-2, with D unresolved. Per germline, CDR1 SGHVS and CDR2 FNYEAQ. Deletions cut 1 base from V and 4 bases from J, with 7 bases between. CDR3 length equals 13 residues. CDR3 nucleotides: TGTGCCAGCAGCTTAGGGCTCAGCTATGGCTACACCTTC. Its protein product is CASSLGLSYGYTF.

The rearrangement links TRBV5-1 to TRBJ2-3; TRBD2 might be the D (6 bases). The CDR3 sequence is 16 residues long. V was cut by 1 base and J by 1 base, with 13 bases left in between. Germline assignment: CDR1 SGHRS and CDR2 YFSETQ. CDR3 nucleotides: TGCGCCAGCAGCTTGAATGGGGGAGGCCGCACAGATACGCAGTATTTT. As protein: CASSLNGGGRTDTQYF. Variable domain in full (rest from reference TRBV5-1 and TRBJ2-3): KAGVTQTPRYLIKTRGQQVTLSCSPISGHRSVSWYQQTPGQGLQFLFEYFSETQRNKGNFPGRFSGRQFSNSRSEMNVSTLELGDSALYLCASSLNGGGRTDTQYFGPGTRLTVL.

The chain has TRBV6-1 and TRBJ2-7; weak D call: TRBD2 (5 bases). V lost 1 base and J lost 13, with 14 bases in between. The germline CDR1 and CDR2 sequences are MNHNS and SASEGT. This CDR3 region has 12 residues. The DNA of the CDR3 is TGTGCCAGCAGTGAAGGGCCGGGATCGTGCTACTTC. Protein sequence: CASSEGPGSCYF.

The rearrangement joins TRBV19 to TRBJ1-6; TRBD1 is a possible D gene (6 bases). V lost 9 bases and J lost 7, with 16 bases in between. The CDR3 extends over 14 amino acids. From germline, CDR1 is LNHDA and CDR2 SQIVND (reference sequence). The CDR3 DNA follows: TGTGCCAGCGAGAAGTCGCAGGGGAATTCACCCCTCCACTTT. Translated: CASEKSQGNSPLHF.